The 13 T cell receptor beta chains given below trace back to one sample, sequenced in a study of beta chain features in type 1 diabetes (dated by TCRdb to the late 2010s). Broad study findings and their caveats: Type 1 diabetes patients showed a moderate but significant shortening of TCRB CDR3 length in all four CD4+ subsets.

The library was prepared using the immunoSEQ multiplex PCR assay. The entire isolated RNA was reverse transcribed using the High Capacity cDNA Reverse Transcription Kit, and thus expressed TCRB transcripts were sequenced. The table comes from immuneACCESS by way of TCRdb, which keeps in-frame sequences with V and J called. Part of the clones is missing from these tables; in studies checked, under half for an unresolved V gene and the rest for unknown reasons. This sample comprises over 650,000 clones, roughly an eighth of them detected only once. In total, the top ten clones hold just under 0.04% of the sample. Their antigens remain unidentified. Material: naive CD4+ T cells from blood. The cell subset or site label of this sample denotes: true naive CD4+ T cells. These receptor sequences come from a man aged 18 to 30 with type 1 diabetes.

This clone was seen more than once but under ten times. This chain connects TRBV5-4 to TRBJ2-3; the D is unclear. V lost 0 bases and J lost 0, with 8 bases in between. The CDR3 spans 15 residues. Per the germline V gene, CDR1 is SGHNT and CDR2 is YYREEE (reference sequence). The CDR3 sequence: CASSLEASSTDTQYF. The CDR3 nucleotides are TGTGCCAGCAGCTTGGAGGCCAGCAGCACAGATACGCAGTATTTT.

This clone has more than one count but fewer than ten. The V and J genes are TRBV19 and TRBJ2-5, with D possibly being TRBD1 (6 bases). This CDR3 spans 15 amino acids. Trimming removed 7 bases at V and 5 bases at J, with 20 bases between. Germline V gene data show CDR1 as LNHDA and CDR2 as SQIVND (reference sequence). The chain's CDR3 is CASNPRTEVWETQYF. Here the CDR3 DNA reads TGTGCCAGTAACCCTAGGACAGAGGTGTGGGAGACCCAGTACTTC.

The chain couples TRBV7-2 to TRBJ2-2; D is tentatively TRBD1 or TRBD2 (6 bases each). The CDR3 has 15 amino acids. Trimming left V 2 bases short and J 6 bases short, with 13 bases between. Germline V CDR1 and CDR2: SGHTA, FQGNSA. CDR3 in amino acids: CASSLSGGSPGELFF. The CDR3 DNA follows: TGTGCCAGCAGCTTATCCGGGGGCTCCCCCGGGGAGCTGTTTTTT.

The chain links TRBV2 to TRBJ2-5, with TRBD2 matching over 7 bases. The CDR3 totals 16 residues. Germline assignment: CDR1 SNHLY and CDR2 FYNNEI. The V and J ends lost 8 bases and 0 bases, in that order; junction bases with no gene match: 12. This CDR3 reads CASLLREIGYQETQYF. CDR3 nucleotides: TGTGCCAGCCTCTTGCGGGAGATAGGGTACCAAGAGACCCAGTACTTC.

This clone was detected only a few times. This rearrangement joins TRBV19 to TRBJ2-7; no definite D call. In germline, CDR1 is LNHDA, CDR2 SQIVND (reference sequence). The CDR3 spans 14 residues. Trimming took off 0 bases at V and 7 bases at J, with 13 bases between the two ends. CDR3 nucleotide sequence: TGTGCCAGTAGTATAGATCTAGGACCACGGGAGCAGTACTTC. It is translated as CASSIDLGPREQYF.

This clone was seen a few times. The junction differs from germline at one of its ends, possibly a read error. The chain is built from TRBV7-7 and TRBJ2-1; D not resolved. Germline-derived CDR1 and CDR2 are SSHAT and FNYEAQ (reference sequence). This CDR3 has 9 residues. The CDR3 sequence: CASSPEQFF. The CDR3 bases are TGTGCTAGCAGCCCAGAGCAGTTCTTC. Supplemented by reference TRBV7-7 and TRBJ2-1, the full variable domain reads GAGVSQSPRYKVTKRGQDVTLRCDPISSHATLYWYQQALGQGPEFLTYFNYEAQPDKSGLPSDRFSAERPEGSISTLTIQRTEQRDSAMYRCASSPEQFFGPGTRLTVL.

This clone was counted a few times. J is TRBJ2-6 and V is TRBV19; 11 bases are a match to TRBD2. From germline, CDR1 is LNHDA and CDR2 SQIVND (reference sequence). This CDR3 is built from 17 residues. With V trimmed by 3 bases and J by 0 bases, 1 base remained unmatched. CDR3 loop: CASSIGTSGSGANVLTF. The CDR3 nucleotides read TGTGCCAGTAGTATCGGGACTAGCGGCTCTGGGGCCAACGTCCTGACTTTC. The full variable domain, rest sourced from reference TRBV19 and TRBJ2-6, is DGGITQSPKYLFRKEGQNVTLSCEQNLNHDAMYWYRQDPGQGLRLIYYSQIVNDFQKGDIAEGYSVSREKKESFPLTVTSAQKNPTAFYLCASSIGTSGSGANVLTFGAGSRLTVL.

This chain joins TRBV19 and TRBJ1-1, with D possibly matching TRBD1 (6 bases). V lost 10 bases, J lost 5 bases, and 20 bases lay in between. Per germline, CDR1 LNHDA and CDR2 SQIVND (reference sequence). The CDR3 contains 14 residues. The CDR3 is CATILGHRGTEAFF. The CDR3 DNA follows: TGTGCCACCATTTTGGGACACCGAGGGACTGAAGCTTTCTTT.

The CDR3 DNA sequence: TGTGCCAGCGCCAAGGGAGGGGACCCCTACGAGCAGTACTTC. It is translated as CASAKGGDPYEQYF. The chain joins TRBV6-5 to TRBJ2-7; 7 nucleotides match TRBD2. Trimming cost V 8 bases and J 2 bases; bases outside gene matches: 9. Per germline, CDR1 MNHEY and CDR2 SVGAGI. The CDR3 is 14 residues long.

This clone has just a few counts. The CDR3 DNA reads as TGTGCCAGCAGACAGACAGGGGGCGCGGACGAGCAGTACTTC. Translation gives CASRQTGGADEQYF. The V gene is TRBV6-5, the J gene TRBJ2-7, with 10 bases that match TRBD1. CDR1 is MNHEY, CDR2 SVGAGI, per germline. The CDR3 contains 14 residues. The trim removed 6 bases at V and 5 bases at J, leaving 7 bases unmatched.

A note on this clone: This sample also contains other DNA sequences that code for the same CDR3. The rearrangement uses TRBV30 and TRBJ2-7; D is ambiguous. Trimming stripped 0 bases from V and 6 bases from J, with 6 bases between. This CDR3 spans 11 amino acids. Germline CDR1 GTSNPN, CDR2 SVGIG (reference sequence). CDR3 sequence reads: CAWSVRREQYF. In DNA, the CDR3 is TGTGCCTGGAGTGTACGACGCGAGCAGTACTTC. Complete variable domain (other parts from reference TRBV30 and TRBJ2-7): SQTIHQWPATLVQPVGSPLSLECTVEGTSNPNLYWYRQAAGRGLQLLFYSVGIGQISSEVPQNLSASRPQDRQFILSSKKLLLSDSGFYLCAWSVRREQYFGPGTRLTVT.

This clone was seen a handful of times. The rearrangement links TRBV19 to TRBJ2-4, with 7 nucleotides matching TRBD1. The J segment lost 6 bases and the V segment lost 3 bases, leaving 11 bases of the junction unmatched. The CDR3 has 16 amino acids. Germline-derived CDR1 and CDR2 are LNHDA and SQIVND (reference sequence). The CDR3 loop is CASSMWDSPFGNIQYF. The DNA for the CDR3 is TGTGCCAGTAGTATGTGGGACAGCCCGTTTGGAAACATTCAGTACTTC.

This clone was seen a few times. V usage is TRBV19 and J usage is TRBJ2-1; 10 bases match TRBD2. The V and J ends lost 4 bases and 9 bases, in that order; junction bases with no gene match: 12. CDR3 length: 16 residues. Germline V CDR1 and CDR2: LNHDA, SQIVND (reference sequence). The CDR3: CASSRPSGRIRSEQFF. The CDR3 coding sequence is TGTGCCAGTAGTAGGCCTAGCGGGAGAATAAGAAGTGAGCAGTTCTTC.